Shown below are 24 T cell receptor beta chains from a single sample sequenced in a study of shared clonotypes between healthy human individuals. Generated by immunoSEQ multiplex PCR, the TCRdb table keeps only in-frame clones and is missing some. The sample has millions of clones; approximately 93% are singletons. The specimen was naive CD4+ T cells from PBMCs. The subset was: CD45RA+ positively selected. The receptors come from a man aged 18 to 35 in good health. Some clones in this sample may be carry-over from other donors' samples.

The chain combines TRBV21-1 with TRBJ2-2. TRBV21-1 is classified as a pseudogene. This CDR3 spans 12 amino acids. The CDR3: CASSKSFGGLFF. The CDR3 nucleotides read TGTGCCAGCAGCAAAAGTTTTGGTGGACTGTTTTTT.

The chain combines TRBV29-1 with TRBJ2-7; 11 bases align to TRBD1. The V gene end was trimmed by 8 bases and the J gene end by 3 bases; junction bases not matched to a gene: 9. In germline, CDR1 is SQVTM, CDR2 ANQGSEA. The length of the CDR3 is 14 residues. CDR3 loop: CSFQTGTGGYEQYF. Here the CDR3 DNA reads TGCAGCTTTCAAACCGGGACAGGGGGCTACGAGCAGTACTTC.

This chain links TRBV6-6 with TRBJ2-7; 15 positions agree with TRBD2. V shed 6 bases, J shed 6 bases, and the junction held 6 bases outside the gene matches. CDR1 and CDR2 from the germline V gene are MNHNY and SVGAGI (reference sequence). This CDR3 spans 15 amino acids. The CDR3 DNA reads TGTGCCAGCAGGGGGACTAGCGGGAGGTTTGGCGAGCAGTACTTC. Translating it yields CASRGTSGRFGEQYF.

The chain carries TRBV7-6 and TRBJ2-1; D remains ambiguous. V gave up 1 base and J gave up 6 bases, with 10 bases separating them. Germline CDR1 is SGHVS and CDR2 is FNYEAQ. This CDR3 comprises 14 residues. CDR3: CASSLEESTNEQFF. In nucleotides, the CDR3 is TGTGCCAGCAGCTTAGAGGAGTCCACCAATGAGCAGTTCTTC.

This chain connects TRBV2 to TRBJ1-1; D unclear. The CDR3 is 13 residues long. Germline CDR1 and CDR2: SNHLY and FYNNEI. The V end was cut by 3 bases, the J end by 4 bases, with 9 bases between. The CDR3 is CASSENDITEAFF. The CDR3 DNA is TGTGCCAGCAGTGAGAATGACATCACTGAAGCTTTCTTT.

The chain employs TRBV9 and TRBJ1-4; 8 bases align to TRBD1. This CDR3 comprises 17 residues. Germline assignment: CDR1 SGDLS and CDR2 YYNGEE. The trim removed 4 bases at V and 0 bases at J, leaving 8 bases unmatched. In nucleotides, the CDR3 is TGTGCCAGCAGCCCAAGACAGGGGCCTGCAACTAATGAAAAACTGTTTTTT. Protein sequence: CASSPRQGPATNEKLFF.

This chain links TRBV18 with TRBJ2-1; D is ambiguous. From germline, CDR1 is KGHSH and CDR2 LQKENI. This CDR3 has 11 amino acids. V gave up 6 bases and J gave up 11 bases, with 11 bases separating them. CDR3 coding DNA: TGTGCCAGCTCCCAACCAGGACAGCAGTTCTTC. It is translated as CASSQPGQQFF.

The genes are TRBV6-1 and TRBJ2-7; D is possibly TRBD1 (7 bases). The CDR3 totals 14 residues. Trimming took off 7 bases at V and 1 base at J, with 14 bases between the two ends. Per the germline V gene, CDR1 is MNHNS and CDR2 is SASEGT. The CDR3 DNA reads TGTGCCAGCACGCTGGGGGGACAGTCCTACGAGCAGTACTTC. It codes for CASTLGGQSYEQYF.

This chain links TRBV28 with TRBJ2-7; 11 bases are shared with TRBD2. The V gene's germline CDR1 is MDHEN and CDR2 SYDVKM. The CDR3 sequence is 15 residues long. V was pared by 7 bases and J by 4 bases, with 9 bases of the junction left unmatched. The CDR3 nucleotides read TGTGCCAGCAAAAACCCGGGACTAGCGGCTTACGAGCAGTACTTC. It yields the protein CASKNPGLAAYEQYF.

This chain joins TRBV5-1 and TRBJ1-5; D gene unclear. The germline V and J ends were trimmed by 2 bases and 5 bases, with 11 bases remaining between them. The CDR3 is made up of 14 amino acids. CDR1 and CDR2 from the germline V gene are SGHRS and YFSETQ. CDR3 nucleotides: TGCGCCAGCAGCTTTGGTGGGGAAGATCAGCCCCAGCATTTT. Encoded protein: CASSFGGEDQPQHF.

V and J are TRBV9 and TRBJ2-3; 12 positions agree with TRBD2. V was pared by 4 bases and J by 0 bases, with 6 bases of the junction left unmatched. Germline assignment: CDR1 SGDLS and CDR2 YYNGEE. The CDR3 is made up of 17 amino acids. The CDR3 sequence is CASSIGLAGTSTDTQYF. DNA for the CDR3: TGTGCCAGCAGCATTGGACTAGCGGGAACTAGCACAGATACGCAGTATTTT.

The chain has TRBV5-4 and TRBJ1-3, with D possibly TRBD1 on 5 matching bases. The V gene lost 4 bases and the J gene lost 2 bases, with 10 bases spanning the gap. The length of the CDR3 is 14 residues. CDR1 and CDR2 (germline): SGHNT, YYREEE (reference sequence). This chain's CDR3 is CASSRGGTGNTIYF. The CDR3 bases are TGTGCCAGCAGCCGGGGGGGTACTGGAAACACCATATATTTT.

The CDR3 sequence: CATSRGGLAGAPGNEQFF. CDR3 DNA: TGTGCCACCAGCAGAGGGGGACTAGCGGGAGCACCGGGGAATGAGCAGTTCTTC. This chain uses TRBV15 with TRBJ2-1, with TRBD2 matching over 14 bases. In germline, CDR1 is LNHNV, CDR2 YYDKDF (reference sequence). This CDR3 spans 18 amino acids. Unmatched junction bases numbered 9, after V lost 1 base and J lost 7 bases.

The chain combines TRBV29-1 with TRBJ1-1, with D possibly being TRBD1 (6 bases). From germline, CDR1 is SQVTM and CDR2 ANQGSEA. This CDR3 is built from 16 residues. Trimming cost V 1 base and J 5 bases, with 20 bases left between them. The CDR3 region has the DNA TGCAGCGTTGAAGCCCTAATCTGGACAGCAATTACTGAAGCTTTCTTT. Its protein is CSVEALIWTAITEAFF.

J is TRBJ2-7 and V is TRBV28; 11 bases fit TRBD2. V lost 7 bases and J lost 4; bases outside the gene matches: 12. Germline loops: CDR1 MDHEN, CDR2 SYDVKM. The CDR3 has 16 residues. The CDR3, as DNA: TGTGCCAGCACCTCACCGGGACTAGCGGAGGTTTACGAGCAGTACTTC. As protein: CASTSPGLAEVYEQYF.

This sequence joins TRBV2 and TRBJ1-2; 10 nucleotides match TRBD1. Per germline, CDR1 SNHLY and CDR2 FYNNEI. V trimming: 2 bases; J trimming: 7 bases; junction bases outside the gene matches: 4. The CDR3 is made up of 14 amino acids. As DNA, the CDR3 is TGTGCCAGCAGTGAAAGACAGGGGGCTTCTGGCTACACCTTC. Its protein is CASSERQGASGYTF.

With respect to this clone: The same CDR3 also results from other DNA sequences found in this sample. The chain carries TRBV30 and TRBJ2-5; D gene ambiguous. The CDR3 extends over 11 amino acids. Germline V gene lookup returns CDR1 GTSNPN and CDR2 SVGIG (reference sequence). Trimming stripped 0 bases from V and 5 bases from J, with 4 bases between. The CDR3 DNA reads TGTGCCTGGAGTGTTCGGGAGACCCAGTACTTC. It is translated as CAWSVRETQYF.

This clone came up once. The chain couples TRBV5-4 to TRBJ2-2; 8 bases fit TRBD2. This CDR3 has 17 residues. After removal of 3 bases from V and 0 bases from J, the junction contained 7 bases not matched to a gene. The germline V gene has CDR1 SGHNT and CDR2 YYREEE (reference sequence). Written as DNA, the CDR3 is TGTGCCAGCAGCTCGGGGGGGCAGCGGACGAACACCGGGGAGCTGTTTTTT. Its translation is CASSSGGQRTNTGELFF.

V is TRBV5-4 and J is TRBJ2-7, with D maybe TRBD1 (5 bases). The germline CDR1 and CDR2 sequences are SGHNT and YYREEE (reference sequence). The V end was cut by 2 bases, the J end by 2 bases, with 14 bases between. This CDR3 contains 15 residues. CDR3 sequence: CASSLGQRQTYEQYF. DNA of the CDR3: TGTGCCAGCAGCTTAGGACAAAGACAGACCTACGAGCAGTACTTC.

The rearrangement joins TRBV5-1 to TRBJ2-1; TRBD2 matches at 8 bases. The CDR3 spans 17 residues. Looked up from germline, CDR1 is SGHRS and CDR2 is YFSETQ. Trimming at V came to 1 base and at J to 4 bases, leaving 10 bases not matched to a gene. The CDR3 reads CASSLFPPAGAYNEQFF. For the CDR3, the DNA is TGCGCCAGCAGCTTGTTTCCCCCAGCGGGAGCTTACAATGAGCAGTTCTTC.

A note on this clone: The sample holds other DNA sequences that translate to the same CDR3. This chain connects TRBV28 to TRBJ2-2; the D gene could be TRBD1 or TRBD2 (5 bases each). V lost 4 bases and J 6 bases, leaving 15 bases between the germline ends. CDR1 is MDHEN and CDR2 is SYDVKM in the germline V gene. This CDR3 has 15 amino acids. The CDR3 region has the DNA TGTGCCAGCAGTTCCCCTGGGGGAGCGGCCGGGGAGCTGTTTTTT. This translates into CASSSPGGAAGELFF.

Points on this clone: Other DNA sequences within the sample encode an identical CDR3. V gene TRBV7-9 combines with J gene TRBJ2-7, with a weak D call TRBD1 (5 bases). V was cut by 0 bases and J by 4 bases, with 10 bases left in between. The CDR3 contains 14 residues. Germline CDR1 and CDR2: SEHNR and FQNEAQ (reference sequence). CDR3 coding DNA: TGTGCCAGCAGCTTAGCGCCAGGGTCATACGAGCAGTACTTC. Its protein is CASSLAPGSYEQYF.

The chain joins TRBV28 to TRBJ2-7, with D possibly being TRBD2 (5 bases). Germline values: CDR1 MDHEN, CDR2 SYDVKM. The CDR3 spans 14 residues. V was clipped by 2 bases and J by 2 bases, with 10 bases between them. Here the CDR3 DNA reads TGTGCCAGCAGTTTAGGGCGGGCCCCCTACGAGCAGTACTTC. Translation gives CASSLGRAPYEQYF.

The chain couples TRBV19 to TRBJ1-5; 9 bases match TRBD1. The CDR3 is 16 amino acids. Unmatched junction bases numbered 14, after V lost 5 bases and J lost 9 bases. Germline V gene sequence: CDR1 LNHDA, CDR2 SQIVND (reference sequence). CDR3 DNA sequence: TGTGCCAGTAGTGTGGCGGACAGGGGACACCGGGGGCCCCAGCATTTT. Amino acid sequence: CASSVADRGHRGPQHF.